The 13 T cell receptor beta chains in this list originate from one sample, sequenced in a study of blood T cell repertoires in COVID-19. Here immunoSEQ multiplex PCR was the method, and the copy in TCRdb shows in-frame clones only, minus some. The sample contains 45,000 to 55,000 clones, about 63% of which appear only once. The material sequenced was peripheral blood. These receptors were collected from a woman between 70 and 85 years old with acute or convalescent COVID-19.

V usage is TRBV4-1 and J usage is TRBJ1-2, with D perhaps TRBD1 (5 bases). The CDR3 is 15 residues long. V was pared by 6 bases and J by 4 bases, with 18 bases between. Germline lookup yields CDR1 MGHRA and CDR2 YSYEKL. CDR3 sequence: CASRQTPNGGYGYTF. The CDR3 coding sequence is TGCGCCAGCAGGCAAACGCCCAACGGGGGCTATGGCTACACCTTC.

In nucleotides, the CDR3 is TGTGCCAGCAGATCCGGAGGCTCAATGAACACTGAAGCTTTCTTT. Translating gives CASRSGGSMNTEAFF. This sequence joins TRBV7-2 and TRBJ1-1, with no clear D. This CDR3 is 15 amino acids long. Trimming removed 6 bases at V and 0 bases at J, with 14 bases between. Germline V gene data show CDR1 as SGHTA and CDR2 as FQGNSA.

This clone was seen only a few times. The genes are TRBV7-9 and TRBJ1-6; possible D gene TRBD1, 5 bases. V was cut by 5 bases and J by 5 bases, with 13 bases left in between. CDR1 and CDR2 from the germline V gene are SEHNR and FQNEAQ (reference sequence). The CDR3 length is 15 residues. CDR3 region: CASSRPWGDNSPLHF. The CDR3 DNA is TGTGCCAGCAGCCGACCTTGGGGCGATAATTCACCCCTCCACTTT.

The CDR3 coding sequence is TGTGCCAGTAGTATGCCCCGGACTAGCGGAGGCAACGTCCTGACTTTC. It translates to CASSMPRTSGGNVLTF. The V and J genes are TRBV19 and TRBJ2-6; 10 positions agree with TRBD2. The germline V gene has CDR1 LNHDA and CDR2 SQIVND (reference sequence). CDR3 length equals 16 residues. V shed 3 bases and J 9 bases; nucleotides not matched to a gene: 8. Combining the CDR3 with reference TRBV19 and TRBJ2-6 gives the whole variable domain DGGITQSPKYLFRKEGQNVTLSCEQNLNHDAMYWYRQDPGQGLRLIYYSQIVNDFQKGDIAEGYSVSREKKESFPLTVTSAQKNPTAFYLCASSMPRTSGGNVLTFGAGSRLTVL.

J is TRBJ2-1 and V is TRBV28, with 8 bases lining up with TRBD2. The CDR3 totals 14 residues. Germline lookup yields CDR1 MDHEN and CDR2 SYDVKM. Losses at the gene ends were 4 bases for V and 6 bases for J; bases not matched to a gene: 5. CDR3 residues: CASSYGRVGNEQFF. CDR3 DNA: TGTGCCAGCAGTTACGGGAGGGTCGGCAATGAGCAGTTCTTC.

This clone turned up a few times. The chain recombines TRBV28 with TRBJ1-5; D is unresolved. The germline CDR1 and CDR2 sequences are MDHEN and SYDVKM. V shed 7 bases and J shed 2 bases, with 12 bases lying between them. The CDR3 covers 14 residues. The CDR3 bases are TGTGCCAGCACCCCACAGTGGGGCAATCAGCCCCAGCATTTT. Protein product: CASTPQWGNQPQHF.

The V call is TRBV10-3, the J call TRBJ2-3; possible D gene TRBD1, 5 bases. The germline V and J ends were trimmed by 4 bases and 4 bases, with 21 bases remaining between them. The CDR3 totals 17 residues. Germline V gene sequence: CDR1 ENHRY, CDR2 SYGVKD. CDR3 DNA sequence: TGTGCCATCAGTGGGGTGAAGGGGCTTACTGATCCAGATACGCAGTATTTT. As protein: CAISGVKGLTDPDTQYF.

The genes are TRBV6-6 and TRBJ1-4; possibly TRBD1 for D (5 bases). The CDR3 covers 15 residues. Per germline, CDR1 MNHNY and CDR2 SVGAGI (reference sequence). V lost 6 bases and J lost 0, with 11 bases in between. The CDR3 DNA reads TGTGCCAGCAGCCACGACAGTTCAACTAATGAAAAACTGTTTTTT. Protein product: CASSHDSSTNEKLFF.

This sequence joins TRBV25-1 and TRBJ1-4; 7 bases fit TRBD1. This CDR3 spans 14 amino acids. Germline CDR1 MGHDK, CDR2 SYGVNS. Unmatched junction bases numbered 5, after V lost 3 bases and J lost 7 bases. DNA for the CDR3: TGTGCCAGCAGTGATGACAGGGCTAGTGAAAAACTGTTTTTT. It codes for CASSDDRASEKLFF.

The V gene is TRBV6-5, the J gene TRBJ2-2, with TRBD2 matching over 10 bases. Germline V lookup: CDR1 MNHEY, CDR2 SVGAGI. The junction had 3 bases not matched to a gene; V was cut back by 4 bases and J by 4 bases. This CDR3 has 15 residues. The DNA of the CDR3 is TGTGCCAGCAGTTCCTTAGCGGGGGGCACCGGGGAGCTGTTTTTT. This sequence encodes CASSSLAGGTGELFF.

The chain combines TRBV9 with TRBJ2-5; 12 bases map to TRBD1. The CDR3 runs to 16 residues. Germline CDR1 and CDR2: SGDLS and YYNGEE. Trimming removed 4 bases from V and 4 bases from J; junction bases left unmatched: 8. The DNA for the CDR3 is TGTGCCAGCAGCTACCGGGACAGGGGGCGGGTAGAGACCCAGTACTTC. It encodes CASSYRDRGRVETQYF.

This clone was found once. The chain employs TRBV18 and TRBJ1-5; the D gene is possibly TRBD1 (6 bases). Looked up from germline, CDR1 is KGHSH and CDR2 is LQKENI. The CDR3 sequence is 16 residues long. Trimming removed 3 bases from V and 0 bases from J, with 12 bases in between. This CDR3 reads CASSPQGTFSNQPQHF. In DNA, the CDR3 is TGTGCCAGCTCACCCCAGGGGACGTTTAGCAATCAGCCCCAGCATTTT.

The rearrangement links TRBV7-3 to TRBJ2-3; 10 nucleotides agree with TRBD1. This CDR3 is built from 17 residues. Germline values: CDR1 SGHTA, CDR2 FQGTGA. Trimming cost V 0 bases and J 5 bases; bases outside gene matches: 8. This chain's CDR3 is CASSLTGPGTGVDTQYF. CDR3 DNA: TGTGCCAGCAGCTTAACAGGGCCCGGGACAGGGGTAGATACGCAGTATTTT.